This T cell receptor (beta chain) appears in the sequencing data of a study of cytomegalovirus exposure and HLA in healthy donors. Notes on the study in general: In a later analysis, parvovirus B19, influenza, CMV and Epstein-Barr virus appeared linked to several top co-occurrence clusters. An analysis was carried out at a later point. It showed that HLA-associated TCR beta chains were more clonally expanded than equally common non-associated chains. A later analysis reportedly found fewer N-insertions in an Asian-associated ancestry cluster than the roughly 730-donor mean.

Comments on this clone: Its target is unknown.

In the PCR, 60 Vbeta and 13 Jbeta primers were used. Clones were read by immunoSEQ multiplex PCR, and TCRdb kept only the in-frame ones, dropping some. The sample contains 150,000 to 200,000 clones, roughly 79% of which appear only once. The CDR3 is made up of 16 amino acids. The germline V gene encodes CDR1 MNHEY and CDR2 SMNVEV (reference sequence). The ends lost 5 bases at V and 0 bases at J; junction bases unmatched: 3. The TCR sequence derives from a woman aged 25 to 39 in good health and CMV-seropositive. Sequencing used PBMCs. The V and J genes are TRBV27 and TRBJ1-4; 10 bases agree with TRBD1. Here the CDR3 reads CASSRGTGATNEKLFF. CDR3 nucleotides: TGTGCCAGCAGTCGAGGGACAGGGGCAACTAATGAAAAACTGTTTTTT.